This T cell receptor beta chain derives from a study of blood T cell repertoires in COVID-19. Original data processing: Quantification of nucleated cells was approximated via reference gene primer amplification. The method was immunoSEQ multiplex PCR; TCRdb's version includes in-frame clones alone and lacks a portion of them. For V, J and clone size, that table is used; D and trimming come from the DNA. The sample carries about 170,000 clones, roughly 85% recorded once. The germline CDR1 and CDR2 sequences are ENHRY and SYGVKD. The CDR3 has 16 amino acids. Unmatched junction bases numbered 8, after V lost 5 bases and J lost 9 bases.

Sequencing used peripheral blood. The receptor was derived from a woman aged 80 or over with acute or convalescent COVID-19. The rearrangement uses TRBV10-3 and TRBJ2-2, with TRBD2 matching over 14 bases. The CDR3 protein is CAISPTSGGAFRELFF. CDR3 coding DNA: TGTGCCATCAGTCCGACTAGCGGGGGGGCATTTAGGGAGCTGTTTTTT.